The 5 T cell receptor beta chains presented below share a single source sample, sequenced in a study of shared clonotypes between healthy human individuals. Clones were read by immunoSEQ multiplex PCR, and TCRdb kept only the in-frame ones, dropping some. Of approximately 640,000 clones listed, 90% were seen once; the top ten hold roughly 36%. The sequenced material came from memory CD8+ T cells from PBMCs. This sample's subset: CD45RO+ cells pooled with CCR7-negative TemRA cells. All receptors derive from a man aged 18 to 29 in good health. Some clones in this sample may be carry-over from other donors' samples.

V usage is TRBV6-5 and J usage is TRBJ2-7; D is perhaps TRBD1 (6 bases). There are 14 residues in the CDR3. Trimming pared 5 bases from V and 3 bases from J, leaving 14 bases between. The germline V gene has CDR1 MNHEY and CDR2 SVGAGI. The CDR3 DNA sequence: TGTGCCAGCAGTGTAGGTAGAGGGGGCTACGAGCAGTACTTC. Its protein product is CASSVGRGGYEQYF.

This CDR3 reads CASSLEQGAWETQYF. CDR3 in DNA: TGTGCCAGCAGCTTAGAACAGGGGGCGTGGGAGACCCAGTACTTC. The V and J genes are TRBV7-9 and TRBJ2-5; 9 bases match TRBD1. CDR1 SEHNR and CDR2 FQNEAQ come from the germline V gene (reference sequence). This CDR3 is built from 15 residues. V shed 1 base, J shed 5 bases, and the junction held 5 bases outside the gene matches.

This chain uses TRBV14 with TRBJ1-4, with D hard to call. The CDR3 length is 16 residues. CDR1 is SGHDN, CDR2 FVKESK, per germline. The V end was cut by 4 bases, the J end by 3 bases, with 15 bases between. This chain's CDR3 is CASSLQHWSANEKLFF. CDR3 sequence (DNA): TGTGCCAGCAGCCTCCAACATTGGTCGGCTAATGAAAAACTGTTTTTT.

The genes are TRBV28 and TRBJ2-1, with TRBD1 matching 7 bases. Germline CDR1 is MDHEN and CDR2 is SYDVKM. With V trimmed by 5 bases and J by 2 bases, 9 bases remained unmatched. The CDR3 runs 16 residues. The CDR3 is CASSPQGERPYNEQFF. CDR3 bases: TGTGCCAGCAGTCCCCAGGGGGAGCGCCCCTACAATGAGCAGTTCTTC.

The rearrangement links TRBV7-9 to TRBJ2-3; 9 nucleotides line up with TRBD1. The germline V gene has CDR1 SEHNR and CDR2 FQNEAQ (reference sequence). The junction had 5 bases not matched to a gene; V was cut back by 4 bases and J by 0 bases. The length of the CDR3 is 16 residues. As DNA, the CDR3 is TGTGCCAGCAGCTCCCGACAGGGGGTTAGCACAGATACGCAGTATTTT. Protein sequence: CASSSRQGVSTDTQYF.